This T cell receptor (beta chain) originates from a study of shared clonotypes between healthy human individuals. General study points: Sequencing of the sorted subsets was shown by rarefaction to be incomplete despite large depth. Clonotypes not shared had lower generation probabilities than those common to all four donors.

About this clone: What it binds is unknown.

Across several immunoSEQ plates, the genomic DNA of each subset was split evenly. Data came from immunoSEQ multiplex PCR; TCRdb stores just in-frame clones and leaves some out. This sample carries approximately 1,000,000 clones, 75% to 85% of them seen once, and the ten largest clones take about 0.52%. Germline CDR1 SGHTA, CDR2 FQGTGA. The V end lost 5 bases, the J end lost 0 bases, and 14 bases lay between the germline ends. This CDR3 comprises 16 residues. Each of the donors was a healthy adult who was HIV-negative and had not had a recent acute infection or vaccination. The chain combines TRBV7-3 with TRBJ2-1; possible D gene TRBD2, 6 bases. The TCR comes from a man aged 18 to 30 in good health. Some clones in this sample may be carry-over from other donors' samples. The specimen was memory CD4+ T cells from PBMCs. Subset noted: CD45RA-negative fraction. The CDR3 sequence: CASSLSGTSSYNEQFF. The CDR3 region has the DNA TGTGCCAGCAGCCTTAGCGGAACTAGCTCCTACAATGAGCAGTTCTTC.